The TCR beta chain under discussion was sequenced for a study of blood T cell repertoires in COVID-19. Study-wide context: PBMCs, B-cell-depleted T cells, or T cells were the source of the cDNA or gDNA that made up the material.

Trimming cost V 3 bases and J 3 bases, with 9 bases left between them. From germline, CDR1 is SEHNR and CDR2 FQNEAQ (reference sequence). This CDR3 is 14 amino acids long. Authors' data handling: Cell counts per sample came from amplifying reference gene primers. The method was immunoSEQ multiplex PCR; TCRdb's version includes in-frame clones alone and lacks a portion of them. V and J calls and clone size are given by that table; D and trimming were obtained from the DNA. Among a few hundred thousand clones, around 88% were seen once, and the ten largest hold roughly 14%. Adults between roughly 18 and 89 years of age took part from 20 to 25 US areas. In assigning cohorts, the study relied on participant-reported clinical history.

Sequencing input: PBMCs or T cells enriched from blood (not recorded which). The receptor's source is a woman aged 50 to 65 with acute COVID-19. V is TRBV7-9 and J is TRBJ1-5; no clear D gene. CDR3 sequence (DNA): TGTGCCAGCAGCTTGGCGGGATACAATCAGCCCCAGCATTTT. As protein: CASSLAGYNQPQHF. Based on the CDR3 plus reference TRBV7-9 and TRBJ1-5, the full variable domain is DTGVSQNPRHKITKRGQNVTFRCDPISEHNRLYWYRQTLGQGPEFLTYFQNEAQLEKSRLLSDRFSAERPKGSFSTLEIQRTEQGDSAMYLCASSLAGYNQPQHFGDGTRLSIL.